This TCR beta chain was documented in a study of T cells in Graves' hyperthyroidism and ophthalmopathy. This clonotype showed up many times. Graves' hyperthyroidism qualified as stable when ophthalmopathy did not progress within 18 months. Exclusion criteria comprised uncontrolled infection, other autoimmune disease, pregnancy or lactation. RNA transcripts provided the source from which TCR beta CDR3 regions were amplified. First-round RT-PCR targeting the TCR CDR3 was performed with the HTBI primer set. TCRdb re-called the multiplex PCR reads through MiXCR, storing one row per CDR3 protein. The sample lists fewer than 700,000 distinct CDR3 sequences, 15% to 20% seen once, with less than 4.5% in the top ten. Germline V gene sequence: CDR1 SGHKS, CDR2 YYEKEE (reference sequence). The length of the CDR3 is 15 residues. The junction had 10 bases not matched to a gene; V was cut back by 5 bases and J by 8 bases.

This TCR was sampled from a woman younger than 45 with Graves' hyperthyroidism. The sequencing input was blood. The chain joins TRBV5-5 to TRBJ2-4, with TRBD1 identical over 10 bases. CDR3 in amino acids: CASSPGTGAADIQYF. As DNA, the CDR3 is TGTGCCAGCAGTCCCGGGACAGGGGCGGCAGACATTCAGTACTTC.